The clone carrying this T cell receptor (beta chain) showed up just once. Its antigen is not identified. CDR3 size: 19 residues. The V gene lost 6 bases and the J gene lost 2 bases, with 27 bases spanning the gap. Germline V gene lookup returns CDR1 SNHLY and CDR2 FYNNEI. TCRbeta library construction was performed incorporating unique molecular identifiers. TCRdb fed the PCR reads into MiXCR, producing one record per CDR3 protein. The sample records 600,000 to 800,000 distinct CDR3 sequences, about an eighth being singletons. These data originate in a study of T-cell reconstitution after alpha-beta-depleted transplantation in children. Study-wide results and limits: Recipient T cells and thymic progenitors that survived were the source of the high TCRbeta diversity seen at day 60 in some patients. There were reportedly several hundred expanded graft clones from which alpha-beta T cells came about two months after transplant. Most T-cell counts and diversity one year after the transplant came from T cells that were newly produced.

Specimen: PBMCs, collected before TCRalphabeta/CD19-depleted stem cell transplant. The source is a girl between 2 and 10 years old with congenital amegakaryocytic thrombocytopenia, due to receive a stem cell transplant. The V gene is TRBV2, the J gene TRBJ2-3, with D perhaps matching TRBD1 (5 bases). CDR3 amino acids: CASRGYFQGLRVYTDTQYF. CDR3 sequence (DNA): TGTGCCAGCAGGGGGTACTTTCAGGGCCTCCGTGTTTACACAGATACGCAGTATTTT.